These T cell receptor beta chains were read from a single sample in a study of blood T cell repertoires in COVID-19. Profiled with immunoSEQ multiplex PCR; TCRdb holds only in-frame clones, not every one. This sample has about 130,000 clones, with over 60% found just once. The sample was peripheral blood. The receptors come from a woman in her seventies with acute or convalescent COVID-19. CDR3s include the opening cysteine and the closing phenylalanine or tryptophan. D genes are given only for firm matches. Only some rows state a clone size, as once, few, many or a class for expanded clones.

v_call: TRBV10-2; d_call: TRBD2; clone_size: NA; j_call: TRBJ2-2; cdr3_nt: TGCGCCAGCAGGTCTAGCGGGAGGGGCACCGGGGAGCTGTTTTTT; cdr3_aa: CASRSSGRGTGELFF
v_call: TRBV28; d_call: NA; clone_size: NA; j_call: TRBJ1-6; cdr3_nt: TGTGCCAGCAGTTTTGGTGGCCAACCCCTCCACTTT; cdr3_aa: CASSFGGQPLHF
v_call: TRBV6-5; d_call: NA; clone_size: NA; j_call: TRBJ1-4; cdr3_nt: TGTGCCAGCAGCGACAGGTCGGCTAATGAAAAACTGTTTTTT; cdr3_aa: CASSDRSANEKLFF
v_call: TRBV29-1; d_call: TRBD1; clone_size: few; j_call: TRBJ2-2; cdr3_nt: TGCAGCGCTTCGGTAGGGGGCATGACCGGGGAGCTGTTTTTT; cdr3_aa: CSASVGGMTGELFF
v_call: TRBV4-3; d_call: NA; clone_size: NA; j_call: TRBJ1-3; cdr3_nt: TGCGCCAGCAGCCAAGATTTCGGTTACACCATATATTTT; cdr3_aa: CASSQDFGYTIYF
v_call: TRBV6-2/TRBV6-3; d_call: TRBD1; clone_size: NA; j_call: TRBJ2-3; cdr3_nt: TGTGCCAGCAGTTCCCACAGGGGGATCACAGATACGCAGTATTTT; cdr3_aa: CASSSHRGITDTQYF
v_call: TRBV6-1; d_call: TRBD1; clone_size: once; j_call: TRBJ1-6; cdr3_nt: TGTGCCAGCAGTGAACCCGGGACAGGAGCGGGCCCCCTCCACTTT; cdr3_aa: CASSEPGTGAGPLHF
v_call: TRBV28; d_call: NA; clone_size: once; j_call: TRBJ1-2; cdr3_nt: TGTGCCAGCAGTCAAACTAGGGGCTACACCTTC; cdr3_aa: CASSQTRGYTF
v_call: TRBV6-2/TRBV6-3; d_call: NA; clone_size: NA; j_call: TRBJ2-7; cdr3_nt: TGTGCCAGCAGTTACCCAGGGGGGTTATCCTACGAGCAGTACTTC; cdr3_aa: CASSYPGGLSYEQYF
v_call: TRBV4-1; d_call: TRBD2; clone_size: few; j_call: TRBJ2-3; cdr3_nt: TGCGCCAGCAGCCAAGACGTTCTAGCGGGAGCGGGTGATACGCAGTATTTT; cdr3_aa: CASSQDVLAGAGDTQYF
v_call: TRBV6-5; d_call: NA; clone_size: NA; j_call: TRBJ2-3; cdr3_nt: TGTGCCAGCAGTTACTCTGTCCCCCCTGGCACAGATACGCAGTATTTT; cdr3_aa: CASSYSVPPGTDTQYF